These T cell receptor beta chains were read from a single sample in a study of a mutant IDH1 vaccine in newly diagnosed glioma. These receptors have no identified antigens. Generated by immunoSEQ multiplex PCR, the TCRdb table keeps only in-frame clones and is missing some. The table has some 44,000 clones, 83% seen once; the top ten hold under 6%. Material: PBMCs, obtained from a glioma patient whose treatment included an IDH1 peptide vaccine. All receptors come from a woman aged 50 to 60 with glioma. Both conserved end residues are part of each CDR3. The D gene is left open where the match is weak.

j_call,v_call,d_call,cdr3_nt,cdr3_aa
TRBJ1-1,TRBV7-9,-,TGTGCCAGCAGCTTAGGTCAGGGTGAAGCTTTCTTT,CASSLGQGEAFF
TRBJ1-1,TRBV5-1,-,TGCGCCAGCAGCTTGGACAGCCACACTGAAGCTTTCTTT,CASSLDSHTEAFF
TRBJ1-6,TRBV4-3,-,TGCGCCAGCAGCCATCAGGCAGGCCGAAATTCACCCCTCCACTTT,CASSHQAGRNSPLHF
TRBJ2-7,TRBV27,-,TGTGCCAGCAGATCCGTCGACTTCGTTGGTATCTACGAGCAGTACTTC,CASRSVDFVGIYEQYF
TRBJ1-1,TRBV5-1,-,TGCGCCAGCAGCTTGCCAGCAGGGAACACTGAAGCTTTCTTT,CASSLPAGNTEAFF
TRBJ1-5,TRBV27,-,TGTGCCACCGGGGGGACCAGCAATCAGCCCCAGCATTTT,CATGGTSNQPQHF
TRBJ1-4,TRBV30,-,TGTGCCTGGGGACAGAGGGGTGAAAAACTGTTTTTT,CAWGQRGEKLFF
TRBJ1-2,TRBV7-2,TRBD1,TGTGCCAGCAGCGTCACAGGGGGGAACTATGGCTACACCTTC,CASSVTGGNYGYTF
TRBJ2-7,TRBV19,TRBD2,TGTGCCAGTAGTATCGATTGGACTAGGAACTACGAGCAGTACTTC,CASSIDWTRNYEQYF
TRBJ1-6,TRBV2,-,TGTGCCAGGGCCAGGTATAATTCACCCCTCCACTTT,CARARYNSPLHF
TRBJ1-4,TRBV5-6,-,TGTGCCAGCAGCTCGCAGGGCGAAAAACTGTTTTTT,CASSSQGEKLFF